Following are 11 T cell receptor beta chains from one sample sequenced in a study of PD-1 blockade in classical Hodgkin lymphoma. Time point given: cycle 4 day 1 (C4D1), after more than five weeks of nivolumab. Every patient had relapsed following autologous stem cell transplantation, and cohorts differed in brentuximab vedotin exposure. Sequenced by immunoSEQ multiplex PCR; TCRdb stores in-frame clones only, minus some. The data show roughly 100,000 clones, approximately 89% seen once. Sample: peripheral blood mononuclear cells (PBMCs), taken before the fourth cycle of nivolumab. The receptors were gathered from a human donor with classical Hodgkin lymphoma.

This clone was detected only a few times. This sequence joins TRBV5-6 and TRBJ1-2; perhaps TRBD1 as D (6 bases). Per germline, CDR1 SGHDT and CDR2 YYEEEE. There are 16 residues in the CDR3. Trimming took off 0 bases at V and 2 bases at J, with 14 bases between the two ends. The CDR3 DNA is TGTGCCAGCAGCTTGGCCGGACAGTCGTTAAACTATGGCTACACCTTC. The encoded protein is CASSLAGQSLNYGYTF.

The genes are TRBV10-3 and TRBJ2-1; TRBD2 agrees at 13 bases. The V gene end was trimmed by 2 bases and the J gene end by 6 bases; junction bases not matched to a gene: 1. Per germline, CDR1 ENHRY and CDR2 SYGVKD. CDR3 length equals 15 residues. CDR3 in DNA: TGTGCCATCAGTGAGACTAGCGGGAGGGCCAATGAGCAGTTCTTC. Protein product: CAISETSGRANEQFF.

The chain employs TRBV6-5 and TRBJ1-2; D unresolved. V lost 5 bases and J lost 8, with 9 bases in between. The CDR3 totals 11 residues. Germline CDR1 and CDR2: MNHEY and SVGAGI. The CDR3 DNA is TGTGCCAGCAGTCCAGACGTGGGCTACACCTTC. Translated, it gives CASSPDVGYTF.

The chain carries TRBV12-5 and TRBJ1-1; D may be TRBD1 (6 bases). Germline V gene data show CDR1 as LGHNT and CDR2 as FRNRAP. The V end lost 1 base, the J end lost 5 bases, and 8 bases lay between the germline ends. This CDR3 has 13 residues. CDR3 region: CASGLEGGTEAFF. In nucleotides, the CDR3 is TGTGCTAGTGGTTTGGAGGGGGGGACTGAAGCTTTCTTT.

The V gene is TRBV4-2, the J gene TRBJ2-3; a possible D gene is TRBD1 (6 bases). V lost 1 base and J lost 2, with 22 bases in between. This CDR3 has 19 amino acids. The germline gives CDR1 LGHNA, CDR2 YNFKEQ. The chain's CDR3 is CASSQVSSRRGVVTDTQYF. In DNA form, the CDR3 reads TGTGCCAGCAGCCAAGTCTCCTCCCGCAGGGGTGTAGTCACAGATACGCAGTATTTT.

The chain uses TRBV27 and TRBJ2-1; the D is unclear. V lost 3 bases to trimming and J lost 9 bases, with 12 bases between them. Per the germline V gene, CDR1 is MNHEY and CDR2 is SMNVEV (reference sequence). This CDR3 is built from 13 residues. Here the CDR3 DNA reads TGTGCCAGCAGTTTCCAGCCCCTACTTGAGCAGTTCTTC. Translated, it gives CASSFQPLLEQFF.

The chain employs TRBV6-5 and TRBJ2-5, with 14 bases identical to TRBD2. The CDR3 sequence is 15 residues long. The germline V gene has CDR1 MNHEY and CDR2 SVGAGI. J gave up 5 bases and V 6 bases, and 5 bases lay outside the gene matches. Written as DNA, the CDR3 is TGTGCCAGCAGAGCGAGACTAGCGGGAGGGGAGACCCAGTACTTC. Translated, it gives CASRARLAGGETQYF.

The genes are TRBV6-5 and TRBJ1-1, with D possibly being TRBD1 (6 bases). The V gene lost 2 bases and the J gene lost 6 bases, with 13 bases spanning the gap. The CDR3 is 14 amino acids. The germline gives CDR1 MNHEY, CDR2 SVGAGI. CDR3 nucleotides: TGTGCCAGCAGTTACAGGCAGGGGATAGCTGAAGCTTTCTTT. Its translation is CASSYRQGIAEAFF.

This chain joins TRBV5-1 and TRBJ1-1, with D unclear. The germline V gene has CDR1 SGHRS and CDR2 YFSETQ. This CDR3 is 15 amino acids long. Trimming took 0 bases from V and 3 from J, leaving 12 bases between them. CDR3 loop: CASSLGQAGYTEAFF. CDR3 bases: TGCGCCAGCAGCTTGGGGCAGGCCGGGTACACTGAAGCTTTCTTT.

This rearrangement joins TRBV5-1 to TRBJ1-1, with TRBD1 matching 8 bases. This CDR3 spans 14 amino acids. Germline lookup yields CDR1 SGHRS and CDR2 YFSETQ. The J segment lost 7 bases and the V segment lost 0 bases, leaving 5 bases of the junction unmatched. The DNA of the CDR3 is TGCGCCAGCAGCTTGGCCCGAGACAGGGGTGAAGCTTTCTTT. Translation gives CASSLARDRGEAFF.

The chain links TRBV2 to TRBJ1-1, with D tentatively TRBD1 (5 bases). In germline, CDR1 is SNHLY, CDR2 FYNNEI. The CDR3 extends over 15 amino acids. Deletions cut 0 bases from V and 6 bases from J, with 14 bases between. The CDR3 spells CASSEARHRGPEAFF. CDR3 nucleotide sequence: TGTGCCAGCAGTGAAGCGCGCCATAGGGGCCCTGAAGCTTTCTTT. The full variable domain, in which reference TRBV2 and TRBJ1-1 provide the parts outside the CDR3, is EPEVTQTPSHQVTQMGQEVILRCVPISNHLYFYWYRQILGQKVEFLVSFYNNEISEKSEIFDDQFSVERPDGSNFTLKIRSTKLEDSAMYFCASSEARHRGPEAFFGQGTRLTVV.